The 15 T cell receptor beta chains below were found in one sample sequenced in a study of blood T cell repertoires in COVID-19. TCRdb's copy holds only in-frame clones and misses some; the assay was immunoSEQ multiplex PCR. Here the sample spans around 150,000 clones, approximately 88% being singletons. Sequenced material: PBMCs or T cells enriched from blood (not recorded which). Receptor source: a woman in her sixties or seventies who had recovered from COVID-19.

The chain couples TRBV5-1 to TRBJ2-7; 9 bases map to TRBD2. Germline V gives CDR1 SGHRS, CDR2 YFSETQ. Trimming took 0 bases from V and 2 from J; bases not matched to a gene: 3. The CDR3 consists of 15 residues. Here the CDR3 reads CASSLGSGSPYEQYF. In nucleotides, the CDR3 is TGCGCCAGCAGCTTGGGTAGCGGGAGCCCCTACGAGCAGTACTTC.

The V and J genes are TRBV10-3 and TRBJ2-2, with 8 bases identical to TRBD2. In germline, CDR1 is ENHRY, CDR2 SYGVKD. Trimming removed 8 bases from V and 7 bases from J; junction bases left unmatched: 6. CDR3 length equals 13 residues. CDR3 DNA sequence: TGTGCCATCCGGGGGGGGGCTGACGGGGAGCTGTTTTTT. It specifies CAIRGGADGELFF.

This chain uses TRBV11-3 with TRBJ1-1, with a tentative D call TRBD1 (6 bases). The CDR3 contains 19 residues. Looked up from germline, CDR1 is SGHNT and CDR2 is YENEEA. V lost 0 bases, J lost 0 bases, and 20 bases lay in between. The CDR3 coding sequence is TGTGCCAGCAGCTTAGATTTAAGGCCCAGGGGCGTACTGAACACTGAAGCTTTCTTT. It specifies CASSLDLRPRGVLNTEAFF.

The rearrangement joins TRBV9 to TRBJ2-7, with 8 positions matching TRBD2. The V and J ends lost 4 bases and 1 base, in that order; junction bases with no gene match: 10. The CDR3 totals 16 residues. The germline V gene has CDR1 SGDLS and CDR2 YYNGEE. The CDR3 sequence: CASSSSPGLVSYEQYF. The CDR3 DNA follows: TGTGCCAGCAGCTCGTCTCCGGGACTAGTGTCCTACGAGCAGTACTTC.

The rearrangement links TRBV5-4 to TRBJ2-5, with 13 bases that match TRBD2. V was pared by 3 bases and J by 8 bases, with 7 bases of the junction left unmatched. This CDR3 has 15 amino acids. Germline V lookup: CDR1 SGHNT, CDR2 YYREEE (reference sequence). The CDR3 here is CASSSGLAGALTQYF. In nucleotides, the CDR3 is TGTGCCAGCAGCTCCGGACTAGCGGGGGCCCTAACCCAGTACTTC.

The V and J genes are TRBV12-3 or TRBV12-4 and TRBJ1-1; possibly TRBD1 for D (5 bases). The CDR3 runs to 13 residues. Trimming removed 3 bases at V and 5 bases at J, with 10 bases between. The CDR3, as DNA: TGTGCCAGCAGTTTTTATAGGGGTACTGAAGCTTTCTTT. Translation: CASSFYRGTEAFF.

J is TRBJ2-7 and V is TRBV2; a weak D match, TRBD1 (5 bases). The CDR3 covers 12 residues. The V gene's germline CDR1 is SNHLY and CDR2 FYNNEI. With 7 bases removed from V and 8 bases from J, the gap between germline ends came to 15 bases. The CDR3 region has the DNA TGTGCCAGCACCCTAGTCTGGGGCAAGCAGTACTTC. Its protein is CASTLVWGKQYF.

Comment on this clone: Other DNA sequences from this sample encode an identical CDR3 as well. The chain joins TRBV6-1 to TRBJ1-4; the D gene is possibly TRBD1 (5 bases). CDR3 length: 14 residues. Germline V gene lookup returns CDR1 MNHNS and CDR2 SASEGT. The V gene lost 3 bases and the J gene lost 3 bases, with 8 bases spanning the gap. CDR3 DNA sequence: TGTGCCAGCAGTGAGGGGGGGGCTAATGAAAAACTGTTTTTT. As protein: CASSEGGANEKLFF.

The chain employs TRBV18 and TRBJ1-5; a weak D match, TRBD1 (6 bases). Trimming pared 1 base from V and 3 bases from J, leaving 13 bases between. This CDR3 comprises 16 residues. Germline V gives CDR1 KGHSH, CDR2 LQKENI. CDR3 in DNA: TGTGCCAGCTCACCACGGTCTTCAGGGGCCAATCAGCCCCAGCATTTT. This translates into CASSPRSSGANQPQHF.

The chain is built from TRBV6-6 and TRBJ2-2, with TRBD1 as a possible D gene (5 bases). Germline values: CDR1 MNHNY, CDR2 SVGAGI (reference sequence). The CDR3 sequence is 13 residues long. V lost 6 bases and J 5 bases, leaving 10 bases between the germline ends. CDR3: CASSSTGTGELFF. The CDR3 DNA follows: TGTGCCAGCAGCTCTACAGGTACCGGGGAGCTGTTTTTT.

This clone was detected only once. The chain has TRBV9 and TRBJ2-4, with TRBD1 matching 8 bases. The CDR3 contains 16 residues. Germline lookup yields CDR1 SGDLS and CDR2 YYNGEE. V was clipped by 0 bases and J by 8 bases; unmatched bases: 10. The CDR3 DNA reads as TGTGCCAGCAGCGTAGGGACAGGGCAGGGGCTGGACATTCAGTACTTC. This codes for CASSVGTGQGLDIQYF. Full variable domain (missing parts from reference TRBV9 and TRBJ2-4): DSGVTQTPKHLITATGQRVTLRCSPRSGDLSVYWYQQSLDQGLQFLIQYYNGEERAKGNILERFSAQQFPDLHSELNLSSLELGDSALYFCASSVGTGQGLDIQYFGAGTRLSVL.

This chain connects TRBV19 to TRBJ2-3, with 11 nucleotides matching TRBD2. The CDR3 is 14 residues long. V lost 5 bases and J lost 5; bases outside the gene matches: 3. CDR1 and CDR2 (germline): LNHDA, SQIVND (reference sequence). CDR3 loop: CASSYGTSGDTQYF. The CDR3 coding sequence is TGTGCCAGTAGTTACGGGACTAGCGGAGATACGCAGTATTTT.

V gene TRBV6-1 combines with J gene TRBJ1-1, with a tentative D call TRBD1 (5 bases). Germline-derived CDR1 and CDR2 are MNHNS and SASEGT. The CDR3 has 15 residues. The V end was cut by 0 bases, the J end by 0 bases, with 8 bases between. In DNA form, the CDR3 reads TGTGCCAGCAGTGAAGCAATCAGGGTGAACACTGAAGCTTTCTTT. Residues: CASSEAIRVNTEAFF.

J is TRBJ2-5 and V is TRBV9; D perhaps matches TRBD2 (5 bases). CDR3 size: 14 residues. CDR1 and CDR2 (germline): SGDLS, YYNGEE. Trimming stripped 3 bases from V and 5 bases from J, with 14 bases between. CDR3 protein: CASSAGWGSETQYF. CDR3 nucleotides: TGTGCCAGCAGCGCGGGGTGGGGTAGTGAGACCCAGTACTTC.

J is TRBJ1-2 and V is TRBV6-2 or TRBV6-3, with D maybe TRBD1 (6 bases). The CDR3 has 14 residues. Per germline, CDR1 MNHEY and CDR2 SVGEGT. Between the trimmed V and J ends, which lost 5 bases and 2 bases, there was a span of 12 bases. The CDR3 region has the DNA TGTGCCAGCAGTCCCTTGACAGGAAACTATGGCTACACCTTC. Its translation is CASSPLTGNYGYTF.